Listed here is a single T cell receptor beta chain. At one end the junction does not follow the germline gene, possibly because of a read error. These data are taken from a study of T cells in Graves' hyperthyroidism and ophthalmopathy. TCR beta CDR3 sequences were amplified from RNA transcripts. The study used the HTBI primer set for a first-round RT-PCR of the TCR CDR3. In TCRdb, the multiplex PCR reads were re-called with MiXCR into one record per CDR3 protein. The repertoire includes around 600,000 distinct CDR3 sequences, around 14% of them detected once, and more than 6% sits in the top ten. The V gene's germline CDR1 is SEHNR and CDR2 FQNEAQ (reference sequence). The CDR3 is 17 amino acids.

The sample consisted of blood. This TCR was recovered from a woman aged 18-29 years with Graves' ophthalmopathy. The chain recombines TRBV7-9 with TRBJ2-3; TRBD2 might be the D (6 bases). This CDR3 reads CASSLVALALVIDTQYF. As DNA, the CDR3 is TGTGCCAGTAGCTTAGTGGCACTAGCCCTGGTTATAGATACGCAGTATTTT. The whole variable domain, remainder taken from reference TRBV7-9 and TRBJ2-3, is DTGVSQNPRHKITKRGQNVTFRCDPISEHNRLYWYRQTLGQGPEFLTYFQNEAQLEKSRLLSDRFSAERPKGSFSTLEIQRTEQGDSAMYLCASSLVALALVIDTQYFGPGTRLTVL.